The sequence of this TCR beta chain was determined in a study of CD8 T cells in Susac syndrome. TEMRA cells were enriched by FACS, while CD8+ and CD4+ T cells were obtained through a negative isolation that was performed magnetically. A quantity of about 0.5 to 1 ug RNA underwent reverse transcription using random hexamers. Multiplex PCR with immunoSEQ amplified the TCR beta CDR3 across 54 Vbeta and 13 Jbeta. In TCRdb, the immunoSEQ multiplex PCR reads were re-called with MiXCR into one record per CDR3 protein. The sample gives approximately 180,000 distinct CDR3 sequences, approximately 94% of which show up once; more than 0.09% is in the top ten. Germline CDR1 is ENHRY and CDR2 is SYGVKD. CDR3 length: 16 residues. Trimming cost V 3 bases and J 2 bases, with 11 bases left between them.

This sequence originates from a human donor with multiple sclerosis. This chain connects TRBV10-3 to TRBJ1-6; D gene ambiguous. Source material: CD4+ T cells from PBMCs. The CDR3 spells CAISDVEGTYNSPLHF. CDR3 sequence (DNA): TGTGCCATCAGTGATGTTGAGGGTACCTATAATTCACCCCTCCACTTT.